The clone carrying this T cell receptor (beta chain) was counted ten times or more. The sample originates from a study of response to subunit inactivated influenza vaccine. TCRdb used MiXCR to reprocess the RT-PCR reads, holding one entry per CDR3 protein. The sample includes about 520,000 distinct CDR3 sequences, more than 7% of them seen just once. Sequenced material: PBMCs from blood, taken roughly 24 months after vaccination. This receptor was obtained from a man in his fifties or sixties who received an inactivated influenza vaccine.

CDR3 nucleotides: TGTGCCAGCAGCTTAGGACTAGCGGGGGACGAGCAGTTCTTC. Translation: CASSLGLAGDEQFF. The V call is TRBV7-2, the J call TRBJ2-1, with 12 positions matching TRBD2. The V and J ends lost 1 base and 10 bases, in that order; junction bases with no gene match: 2. The CDR3 consists of 14 residues. Germline V gene lookup returns CDR1 SGHTA and CDR2 FQGNSA.